The following is a TCR beta chain sequence with its context. The sample belongs to a study of control samples from healthy donors and cancer patients. Assay: immunoSEQ multiplex PCR; the TCRdb copy retains only in-frame clones and omits some. The sample lists about 170,000 clones, roughly 91% occurring once. The sequencing input was blood. This sequence originates from a woman under 40 in good health.

The CDR3 bases are TGTGCCAGCAGCTTGGGACAGGGAGCCTACGAGCAGTACTTC. Its translation: CASSLGQGAYEQYF. The chain recombines TRBV5-4 with TRBJ2-7, with 7 positions matching TRBD1. Germline V gene lookup returns CDR1 SGHNT and CDR2 YYREEE (reference sequence). The CDR3 totals 14 residues. The V segment lost 0 bases and the J segment 2 bases; nucleotides outside the gene matches: 2.